This TCR beta chain was captured by sequencing in a study of sequential checkpoint blockade in melanoma. Data came from immunoSEQ multiplex PCR; TCRdb stores just in-frame clones and leaves some out. The table includes about 22,000 clones, around 86% detected once. This CDR3 contains 14 residues. The trim removed 3 bases at V and 4 bases at J, leaving 5 bases unmatched. Germline V CDR1 and CDR2: MNHEY, SMNVEV (reference sequence). Treatment: randomized to nivolumab then ipilimumab (arm A) or the reverse (arm B). The receptor's source is a human donor with melanoma. V is TRBV27 and J is TRBJ2-7, with 8 bases that match TRBD1. Material: CD8+ T cells sorted from blood (inferred from file names), obtained from a patient given nivolumab and ipilimumab in sequence. This CDR3 is CASSFQGAVYEQYF. CDR3 in DNA: TGTGCCAGCAGTTTTCAGGGGGCCGTATACGAGCAGTACTTC.